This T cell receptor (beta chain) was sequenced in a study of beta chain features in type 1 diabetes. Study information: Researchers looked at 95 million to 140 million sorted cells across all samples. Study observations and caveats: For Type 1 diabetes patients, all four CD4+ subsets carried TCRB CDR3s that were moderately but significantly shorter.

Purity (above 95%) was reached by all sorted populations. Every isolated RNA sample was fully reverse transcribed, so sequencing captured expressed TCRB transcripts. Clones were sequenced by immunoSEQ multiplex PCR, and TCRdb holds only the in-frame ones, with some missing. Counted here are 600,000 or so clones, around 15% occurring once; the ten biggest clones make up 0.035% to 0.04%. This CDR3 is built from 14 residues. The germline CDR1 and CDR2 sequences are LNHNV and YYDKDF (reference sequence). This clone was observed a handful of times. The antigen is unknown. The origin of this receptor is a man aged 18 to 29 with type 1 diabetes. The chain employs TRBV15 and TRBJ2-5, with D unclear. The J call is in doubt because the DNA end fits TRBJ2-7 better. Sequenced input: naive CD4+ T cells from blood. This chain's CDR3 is CATSRERFEYEQYF. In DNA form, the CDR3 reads TGTGCCACCAGCAGAGAACGGTTCGAGTACGAGCAGTACTTC.